Following are 13 T cell receptor beta chains from one sample sequenced in a study of cytomegalovirus exposure and HLA in healthy donors. Here immunoSEQ multiplex PCR was the method, and the copy in TCRdb shows in-frame clones only, minus some. The profile shows about 150,000 clones, approximately 90% of them singletons. Material for sequencing was PBMCs. All receptors come from a man younger than 30 in good health and CMV-seronegative.

This clone was seen just once. The chain is built from TRBV6-1 and TRBJ2-2, with D possibly TRBD1 on 6 matching bases. The CDR3 is 14 residues long. Germline V lookup: CDR1 MNHNS, CDR2 SASEGT. The V and J ends lost 4 bases and 3 bases respectively, with 9 bases between them. CDR3 sequence reads: CASSVGQHTGELFF. In nucleotides, the CDR3 is TGTGCCAGCAGTGTAGGACAGCACACCGGGGAGCTGTTTTTT.

J is TRBJ2-7 and V is TRBV4-3; 8 bases line up with TRBD1. Germline V gene lookup returns CDR1 LGHNA and CDR2 YSLEER. The CDR3 has 17 residues. The trim removed 0 bases at V and 1 base at J, leaving 8 bases unmatched. The CDR3 protein is CASSQEVVDRASYEQYF. CDR3 coding DNA: TGCGCCAGCAGCCAAGAGGTAGTGGACAGGGCGTCCTACGAGCAGTACTTC.

The rearrangement joins TRBV5-6 to TRBJ2-4; TRBD1 matches 11 bases. This CDR3 contains 18 residues. Germline V lookup: CDR1 SGHDT, CDR2 YYEEEE. The ends lost 4 bases at V and 1 base at J; junction bases unmatched: 10. CDR3 region: CASSGGQGVRWAKNIQYF. CDR3 DNA sequence: TGTGCCAGCAGCGGGGGACAGGGGGTCCGATGGGCCAAAAACATTCAGTACTTC.

This rearrangement joins TRBV29-1 to TRBJ2-3; D remains unclear. CDR1 is SQVTM, CDR2 ANQGSEA, per germline. CDR3 size: 10 residues. Trimming cost V 8 bases and J 4 bases, with 7 bases left between them. CDR3 coding DNA: TGCAGCAATACTGCAGATACGCAGTATTTT. Translated: CSNTADTQYF.

The rearrangement links TRBV28 to TRBJ2-1; 13 bases agree with TRBD2. CDR1 and CDR2 from the germline V gene are MDHEN and SYDVKM. This CDR3 contains 15 residues. The J segment lost 7 bases and the V segment lost 7 bases, leaving 7 bases of the junction unmatched. The CDR3 sequence is CASTPGLAGRNEQFF. CDR3 in DNA: TGTGCCAGCACCCCGGGACTAGCGGGACGGAATGAGCAGTTCTTC.

The CDR3 region is CASSHTGSSGNTIYF. DNA of the CDR3: TGTGCCAGCAGCCATACAGGCAGCTCTGGAAACACCATATATTTT. The genes are TRBV7-6 and TRBJ1-3; possible D gene TRBD1, 5 bases. Germline CDR1 is SGHVS and CDR2 is FNYEAQ. V dropped 5 bases and J dropped 0 bases, with 11 bases sitting between them. CDR3 length: 15 residues.

This clone was seen more than once but under ten times. This chain uses TRBV4-1 with TRBJ1-6, with TRBD1 identical over 9 bases. The CDR3 sequence is 17 residues long. J gave up 1 base and V 4 bases, and 5 bases lay outside the gene matches. Germline assignment: CDR1 MGHRA and CDR2 YSYEKL. DNA for the CDR3: TGCGCCAGCAGCCTTACAGGGGGCGCTTCCTATAATTCACCCCTCCACTTT. Protein: CASSLTGGASYNSPLHF.

In its sample, this clone was seen once. The chain combines TRBV10-1 with TRBJ2-4; tentatively, D is TRBD2 (6 bases). The CDR3 runs 12 residues. Trimming took off 5 bases at V and 8 bases at J, with 10 bases between the two ends. The germline V gene has CDR1 WNHNN and CDR2 SYGVQD (reference sequence). CDR3 in amino acids: CASSMTSYIQYF. The CDR3 DNA reads as TGCGCCAGCAGTATGACTAGTTACATTCAGTACTTC.

The chain carries TRBV4-2 and TRBJ2-2; TRBD2 agrees at 7 bases. Per the germline V gene, CDR1 is LGHNA and CDR2 is YNFKEQ. The V and J ends lost 2 bases and 0 bases, in that order; junction bases with no gene match: 9. This CDR3 has 18 amino acids. In DNA, the CDR3 is TGTGCCAGCAGCCAACCGGGGGGTAGCCTAGCGAACACCGGGGAGCTGTTTTTT. This sequence encodes CASSQPGGSLANTGELFF.

Only a few counts were recorded for this clone. The CDR3 nucleotides read TGCGCCAGCAGCCAAGACGACAGGGACTCCGGAGGCTACACCTTC. It translates to CASSQDDRDSGGYTF. The chain has TRBV4-1 and TRBJ1-2, with 7 bases that match TRBD1. The CDR3 is 15 residues long. Germline V gene data show CDR1 as MGHRA and CDR2 as YSYEKL. Trimming removed 0 bases from V and 8 bases from J; junction bases left unmatched: 9.

This rearrangement joins TRBV27 to TRBJ2-7; TRBD2 matches at 8 bases. Germline CDR1 and CDR2: MNHEY and SMNVEV (reference sequence). This CDR3 has 13 residues. Trimming removed 5 bases from V and 2 bases from J; junction bases left unmatched: 2. Here the CDR3 reads CASSDGGAYEQYF. CDR3 coding DNA: TGTGCCAGCAGTGACGGGGGGGCCTACGAGCAGTACTTC.

The chain uses TRBV7-2 and TRBJ2-2, with a tentative D call TRBD1 (7 bases). The length of the CDR3 is 16 residues. Looked up from germline, CDR1 is SGHTA and CDR2 is FQGNSA. With 5 bases removed from V and 0 bases from J, the gap between germline ends came to 13 bases. For the CDR3, the DNA is TGTGCCAGCAGCCGCAGGGGGGACACGAACACCGGGGAGCTGTTTTTT. It encodes CASSRRGDTNTGELFF.

The chain is built from TRBV29-1 and TRBJ2-2; D remains ambiguous. The CDR3 is 12 residues long. The germline CDR1 and CDR2 sequences are SQVTM and ANQGSEA. Trimming shortened V by 5 bases and J by 4 bases, and 8 bases separated the two germline ends. CDR3: CSVTGSTGELFF. CDR3 in DNA: TGCAGCGTTACCGGGTCCACCGGGGAGCTGTTTTTT.